In this sample, the clone carrying this TCR beta chain turned up once. These data belong to a study of blood T cell repertoires in COVID-19. Study information: From T cells, B-cell-depleted T cells, or PBMCs came the material, which was cDNA or gDNA.

TCRdb's table, derived via immunoSEQ multiplex PCR, lists solely in-frame clones and lacks some. The sample has some 530,000 clones, 70% to 90% seen once. This CDR3 region has 12 residues. Trimming removed 7 bases at V and 0 bases at J, with 7 bases between. CDR1 and CDR2 from the germline V gene are SQVTM and ANQGSEA. The sample comprised PBMCs or T cells enriched from blood (not recorded which). The rearrangement uses TRBV29-1 and TRBJ2-1; TRBD2 might be the D (5 bases). The TCR comes from a woman aged 60-75 years who had recovered from COVID-19. The CDR3: CSAGSSYNEQFF. CDR3 nucleotides: TGCAGCGCTGGGAGCTCCTACAATGAGCAGTTCTTC.